The subject of this entry is one T cell receptor beta chain. It has no known antigen specificity. Nothing much larger sits one base from this clone, and base qualities are not available. The CDR3 goes from the cysteine to the phenylalanine over 14 residues. Only the CDR3 part of the read is kept: 42 bases, read in frame from the first base. CDR1 and CDR2 (GTSNPN, SVGIG) derive from the germline V gene (reference sequence). A distance of 13 bases separates the germline ends of V and J, which lose 4 bases and 3 bases respectively. The data belong to a study of Tregs in tolerant kidney transplant recipients (dated by TCRdb to between 2019 and 2020). The study in broad terms: The study used TCRbeta sequencing to identify donor-specific regulatory T cells before combined kidney and bone marrow transplantation, then tracked those cells after transplant. TCRbeta repertoire sequencing was used in 3 healthy controls to compare several methods for expanding Tregs specific for an allogeneic donor.

For TCRbeta CDR3 sequencing, genomic DNA from the sorted cells was extracted using the QIAGEN DNeasy Blood and Tissue Kit. High-throughput TCRbeta CDR3 sequencing, including PCR amplification with bias correction and internal controls, was performed commercially through immunoSEQ. The source study handled its data this way. A unique productive TCRbeta sequence was defined by the CDR3 nucleotide sequence when primers matched, and otherwise by the CDR3 amino acid sequence together with the Vbeta and Jbeta genes. To correct for sorting error, sequences found in more than one sorted population at a frequency ratio of 2:1 or less were discarded, and the remaining shared sequences were assigned to the population with the higher frequency. Sequences were defined as donor-reactive when expanded at least 5-fold in CFSE-low cells versus unstimulated cells and present at a frequency of at least 0.01% in CFSE-low cells. Jensen-Shannon divergence, calculated on the top 100 TCRbeta sequences ranked by frequency, was used to quantify repertoire divergence. For samples with multiple sequencing runs, sorting error was corrected separately for each run before the runs were pooled. This is the immuneACCESS table as TCRdb keeps it, with only in-frame sequences that have V and J called. A part of the clones is gone; compared with another copy, unresolved V genes explain less than half, and the rest is unexplained. The V and J calls and clone size were taken over from that table, and D and trimming were inferred from the DNA. This sample comprises around 120,000 clones, roughly 93% of them detected only once. The ten largest clonotypes hold nearly 0.6% of the sample.

General conclusions and limits of the study: Expanding Tregs with activated donor B cells appeared to identify the most biologically relevant and donor-specific TCRbeta repertoire. Biological reproducibility was not examined directly, but technical replication error appeared to be minimal. Because the study included only a small number of patients, the results must be confirmed in larger populations and under other immunosuppression protocols.

Unstimulated Tregs (CD4+CD25+CD127-), CD4+ non-Tregs (CD4+CD25-), CD4 and CD8 cells were FACS-sorted from thawed PBMCs. Healthy control blood was obtained either as purchased buffy coats or from healthy volunteers. Healthy control blood was processed to PBMCs with a Ficoll density gradient and then cryopreserved, whereas patient PBMCs were collected both before and after transplant. Sequencing input: CD4+ T cells from blood. This TCR was recovered from a human donor in good health. The rearrangement combines TRBV30 with TRBJ1-5; the D gene is unclear. This receptor has the CDR3 CAWTEGLHNQPQHF. The nucleotides are TGTGCCTGGACCGAGGGCCTTCACAATCAGCCCCAGCATTTT.